The 28 T cell receptor beta chains listed next were all sequenced from one sample in a study of low-dose radiotherapy and immunotherapy resistance in tumors. Time point reported: before trial treatment. Priming of first-strand cDNA relied on TRAV- and TRBV-specific primers (covering alpha and beta chains). For amplifying TCRs, the PCR ran for about 22 cycles with Phusion, which was used together with a constant-region primer and the adapter on the V primers. TCRdb re-called the reads through MiXCR, storing one row per CDR3 protein. The profile shows about 39,000 distinct CDR3 sequences, roughly 30% of them singletons. Material: PBMCs, obtained before treatment. These receptors all come from a male donor with gallbladder cancer.

Here the CDR3 reads CSVVGLAGVPGELFF. CDR3 nucleotides: TGCAGCGTTGTGGGACTAGCGGGAGTCCCCGGGGAGCTGTTTTTT. The J gene is TRBJ2-2, the V gene TRBV29-1; 14 bases fit TRBD2. V was clipped by 4 bases and J by 6 bases; unmatched bases: 4. The CDR3 contains 15 residues. The germline CDR1 and CDR2 sequences are SQVTM and ANQGSEA.

The chain uses TRBV28 and TRBJ1-5; D may be TRBD1 (6 bases). The CDR3 totals 15 residues. Deletions cut 4 bases from V and 5 bases from J, with 15 bases between. The germline gives CDR1 MDHEN, CDR2 SYDVKM. CDR3 bases: TGTGCCAGCAGTTATCGGGCACAGGGTTATCAGCCCCAGCATTTT. This codes for CASSYRAQGYQPQHF.

As regards this clonotype: A far larger clone lies a single base away; this is likely a read error. V and J are TRBV20-1 and TRBJ2-7; 7 nucleotides match TRBD2. CDR3 size: 15 residues. Per germline, CDR1 DFQATT and CDR2 SNEGSKA (reference sequence). V lost 6 bases, J lost 7 bases, and 18 bases stayed unmatched. The CDR3 sequence is CSATPSSGSYNEQYF. DNA for the CDR3: TGCAGTGCCACTCCTTCTAGCGGATCCTACAATGAGCAGTACTTC.

The chain recombines TRBV18 with TRBJ2-2; 9 positions agree with TRBD2. This CDR3 spans 16 amino acids. The V gene's germline CDR1 is KGHSH and CDR2 LQKENI. With 3 bases clipped from V and 4 bases from J, the junction kept 6 bases outside the gene matches. The DNA for the CDR3 is TGTGCCAGCTCACCGTATTCGACTAGCGGCACCGGGGAGCTGTTTTTT. Its protein product is CASSPYSTSGTGELFF.

The CDR3, as DNA: TGTGCCAGCAGCTTTCGAGCGGGTTACGCCTACGAGCAGTACTTC. This gives the protein CASSFRAGYAYEQYF. This chain links TRBV7-3 with TRBJ2-7; TRBD2 might be the D (6 bases). CDR3 length: 15 amino acids. Per the germline V gene, CDR1 is SGHTA and CDR2 is FQGTGA. V lost 3 bases, J lost 2 bases, and 14 bases lay in between.

This clonotype was seen at least ten times. This sequence joins TRBV5-1 and TRBJ2-1, with D perhaps matching TRBD1 or TRBD2 (5 bases each). CDR3 size: 13 residues. The V and J ends lost 6 bases and 3 bases respectively, with 10 bases between them. CDR1 and CDR2 from the germline V gene are SGHRS and YFSETQ. In DNA form, the CDR3 reads TGCGCCAGCACTAGGGACCTCTACAATGAGCAGTTCTTC. As protein: CASTRDLYNEQFF.

This clonotype was recorded at least ten times. CDR3 DNA: TGCAGTGCTAGTACACGGGGATGGGACTCCTACGAGCAGTACTTC. Protein product: CSASTRGWDSYEQYF. The chain uses TRBV20-1 and TRBJ2-7, with D tentatively TRBD2 (5 bases). Trimming stripped 3 bases from V and 0 bases from J, with 15 bases between. The CDR3 runs to 15 residues. Germline lookup yields CDR1 DFQATT and CDR2 SNEGSKA (reference sequence).

The J gene is TRBJ2-3, the V gene TRBV6-5; 7 nucleotides match TRBD2. CDR1 and CDR2 from the germline V gene are MNHEY and SVGAGI. Germline trimming cut 5 bases from V and 8 bases from J; bases unmatched to any gene: 16. The CDR3 has 16 amino acids. The DNA of the CDR3 is TGTGCCAGCAGTCCAAGGCCGGGGGGAGGGCACGGTACGCAGTATTTT. Translating gives CASSPRPGGGHGTQYF.

This clonotype was found many times. This chain links TRBV20-1 with TRBJ1-3, with 9 bases matching TRBD1. Germline values: CDR1 DFQATT, CDR2 SNEGSKA (reference sequence). V lost 3 bases and J lost 6; bases outside the gene matches: 9. The CDR3 extends over 15 amino acids. This chain's CDR3 is CSASDSGQGSNTIYF. The CDR3 region has the DNA TGCAGTGCTAGTGACTCCGGACAGGGGTCAAACACCATATATTTT.

The rearrangement links TRBV15 to TRBJ2-7; 8 positions agree with TRBD1. After removal of 8 bases from V and 5 bases from J, the junction contained 8 bases not matched to a gene. This CDR3 spans 13 amino acids. From germline, CDR1 is LNHNV and CDR2 YYDKDF (reference sequence). CDR3 protein: CATSGQGRDEQYF. CDR3 DNA sequence: TGTGCCACCTCCGGACAGGGCCGCGACGAGCAGTACTTC.

This clonotype is medium-sized in the sample. The chain carries TRBV6-2 or TRBV6-3 and TRBJ2-3, with unresolved D. The CDR3 consists of 15 residues. Trimming stripped 5 bases from V and 0 bases from J, with 12 bases between. Germline CDR1 reads MNHEY; CDR2 reads SVGEGT. The CDR3 sequence is CASSELGNSTDTQYF. The DNA of the CDR3 is TGTGCCAGCAGTGAACTCGGAAATAGCACAGATACGCAGTATTTT.

This clonotype was observed at least ten times. This chain connects TRBV25-1 to TRBJ2-1, with a tentative D call TRBD1 (5 bases). Germline CDR1 MGHDK, CDR2 SYGVNS. Trimming shortened V by 4 bases and J by 3 bases, and 10 bases separated the two germline ends. This CDR3 has 14 amino acids. The CDR3 spells CASSGQSFYNEQFF. As DNA, the CDR3 is TGTGCCAGCAGTGGACAGAGTTTCTACAATGAGCAGTTCTTC.

This chain links TRBV14 with TRBJ2-2; D gene ambiguous. Germline-derived CDR1 and CDR2 are SGHDN and FVKESK. V was cut by 2 bases and J by 0 bases, with 13 bases left in between. The length of the CDR3 is 17 residues. DNA of the CDR3: TGTGCCAGCAGCCAACTCAAGCGAAACCCGAACACCGGGGAGCTGTTTTTT. It specifies CASSQLKRNPNTGELFF.

In this sample, this clonotype turned up many times. The rearrangement uses TRBV19 and TRBJ2-2; D not certain. The CDR3 totals 12 residues. Trimming took 6 bases from V and 1 from J, leaving 3 bases between them. The germline V gene has CDR1 LNHDA and CDR2 SQIVND (reference sequence). The chain's CDR3 is CASSENTGELFF. The CDR3 coding sequence is TGTGCCAGTAGCGAGAACACCGGGGAGCTGTTTTTT. Supplemented by reference TRBV19 and TRBJ2-2, the full variable domain reads DGGITQSPKYLFRKEGQNVTLSCEQNLNHDAMYWYRQDPGQGLRLIYYSQIVNDFQKGDIAEGYSVSREKKESFPLTVTSAQKNPTAFYLCASSENTGELFFGEGSRLTVL.

The sample holds many counts of this clonotype. The junction shows a germline mismatch at one end, possibly a read error. The chain couples TRBV6-1 to TRBJ2-3, with D unresolved. This CDR3 comprises 13 residues. Germline CDR1 MNHNS, CDR2 SASEGT. The CDR3 coding sequence is TGTGCCATCAGTGAAGGGTTTCCAGATACGCAGTATTTT. This codes for CAISEGFPDTQYF.

This chain connects TRBV13 to TRBJ2-3, with 8 bases identical to TRBD1. Looked up from germline, CDR1 is PRHDT and CDR2 is FYEKMQ (reference sequence). This CDR3 comprises 17 residues. CDR3 residues: CASREKADRGRKGTQYF. CDR3 sequence (DNA): TGTGCAAGTCGCGAAAAGGCCGACAGGGGACGAAAGGGTACGCAGTATTTT.

This clonotype was detected many times. This chain uses TRBV18 with TRBJ1-4, with unresolved D. Per the germline V gene, CDR1 is KGHSH and CDR2 is LQKENI. The CDR3 length is 13 residues. V dropped 6 bases and J dropped 5 bases, with 10 bases sitting between them. The CDR3 coding sequence is TGTGCCAGCTCCCCGGACCAAAATGAAAAACTGTTTTTT. The encoded protein is CASSPDQNEKLFF.

This chain links TRBV12-3 or TRBV12-4 with TRBJ2-1; D possibly corresponds to TRBD1 (5 bases). The CDR3 is 13 amino acids. Trimming took 3 bases from V and 9 from J, leaving 12 bases between them. CDR3 bases: TGTGCCAGCAGTTTTACCGTAGGGGTTGAGCAGTTCTTC. It yields the protein CASSFTVGVEQFF.

This clonotype was observed at least ten times. The rearrangement links TRBV10-2 to TRBJ2-2; 10 nucleotides agree with TRBD2. From germline, CDR1 is WSHSY and CDR2 SAAADI. This CDR3 spans 16 amino acids. V gave up 3 bases and J gave up 0 bases; unmatched junction bases: 1. The CDR3 coding sequence is TGCGCCAGCAGTGAAGGACTAGCGGCGAACACCGGGGAGCTGTTTTTT. Translation gives CASSEGLAANTGELFF.

By share of the sample, this clonotype is medium-sized. The chain joins TRBV28 to TRBJ1-2; D gene ambiguous. V lost 8 bases and J 4 bases, leaving 8 bases between the germline ends. CDR3 size: 11 residues. The germline V gene has CDR1 MDHEN and CDR2 SYDVKM. The CDR3, as DNA: TGTGCCAGCCAACGTGCCTATGGCTACACCTTC. Translating gives CASQRAYGYTF.

This clonotype showed up many times. The chain couples TRBV20-1 to TRBJ1-5; no clear D. The CDR3 is 14 amino acids. Germline CDR1 and CDR2: DFQATT and SNEGSKA (reference sequence). Trimming removed 3 bases from V and 2 bases from J, with 11 bases in between. This CDR3 reads CSASREMGNQPQHF. CDR3 in DNA: TGCAGTGCTAGCCGGGAGATGGGCAATCAGCCCCAGCATTTT.

This clonotype was counted a few times. The V and J genes are TRBV5-1 and TRBJ2-7; TRBD2 aligns across 11 bases. V lost 1 base and J lost 4; bases outside the gene matches: 4. Germline assignment: CDR1 SGHRS and CDR2 YFSETQ. The CDR3 spans 15 residues. The DNA for the CDR3 is TGCGCCAGCAGCTTGCCTGGGACTAGCGGATACGAGCAGTACTTC. Protein product: CASSLPGTSGYEQYF. The whole variable domain, remainder taken from reference TRBV5-1 and TRBJ2-7, is KAGVTQTPRYLIKTRGQQVTLSCSPISGHRSVSWYQQTPGQGLQFLFEYFSETQRNKGNFPGRFSGRQFSNSRSEMNVSTLELGDSALYLCASSLPGTSGYEQYFGPGTRLTVT.

This clonotype was counted ten times or more. The chain combines TRBV9 with TRBJ2-5; no reliable D call. CDR1 and CDR2 (germline): SGDLS, YYNGEE. CDR3 length: 11 amino acids. The V and J ends lost 0 bases and 7 bases respectively, with 4 bases between them. The CDR3 DNA is TGTGCCAGCAGCGTAGAACGGACCCAGTACTTC. Its protein is CASSVERTQYF.

This clonotype was observed a few times. The genes are TRBV28 and TRBJ2-2, with unresolved D. The germline V and J ends were trimmed by 6 bases and 1 base, with 6 bases remaining between them. The CDR3 covers 13 residues. Looked up from germline, CDR1 is MDHEN and CDR2 is SYDVKM. For the CDR3, the DNA is TGTGCCAGCAGATATCAGAACACCGGGGAGCTGTTTTTT. Translating gives CASRYQNTGELFF.

The chain employs TRBV29-1 and TRBJ2-7; TRBD1 might be the D (6 bases). Trimming pared 2 bases from V and 5 bases from J, leaving 10 bases between. The CDR3 contains 12 residues. CDR1 is SQVTM and CDR2 is ANQGSEA in the germline V gene. The chain's CDR3 is CSVEQGSDEQYF. CDR3 DNA sequence: TGCAGCGTTGAACAGGGGAGCGACGAGCAGTACTTC.

The J gene is TRBJ2-7, the V gene TRBV14; 7 positions agree with TRBD1. The CDR3 totals 16 residues. From germline, CDR1 is SGHDN and CDR2 FVKESK. Unmatched junction bases numbered 14, after V lost 5 bases and J lost 4 bases. The CDR3 DNA is TGTGCCAGCAGCATGAGGGGGCCCCGACCATCGTACGAGCAGTACTTC. Residues: CASSMRGPRPSYEQYF.

This clonotype ranks as medium-sized (0.01 to 0.1%). The V call is TRBV6-2 or TRBV6-3, the J call TRBJ1-4; 7 bases agree with TRBD1. Germline loops: CDR1 MNHEY, CDR2 SVGEGT. The CDR3 runs 14 residues. Trimming took 4 bases from V and 8 from J; bases not matched to a gene: 7. The CDR3 DNA reads TGTGCCAGCAGTTCCGGGACAGTCGGAGAAAAACTGTTTTTT. Protein sequence: CASSSGTVGEKLFF.

This clonotype was observed many times. This rearrangement joins TRBV2 to TRBJ2-2; D remains unclear. The CDR3 is 16 residues long. Germline CDR1 SNHLY, CDR2 FYNNEI. Trimming shortened V by 2 bases and J by 1 base, and 11 bases separated the two germline ends. As DNA, the CDR3 is TGTGCCAGCAGTGAATTCGCCCTTATGAACACCGGGGAGCTGTTTTTT. It specifies CASSEFALMNTGELFF.